This TCR beta chain was documented in a study of cytomegalovirus exposure and HLA in healthy donors. Researchers ran the PCR with 60 Vbeta and 13 Jbeta primers. Produced via immunoSEQ multiplex PCR; TCRdb's table is partial and in-frame only. The table records 130,000 or so clones, 88% of them present only once. Findings and caveats of the study: Prior analysis indicated that the majority of TCR beta V segments exhibited productivity approximately 87% or approximately 30% of the time.

J lost 7 bases, V lost 4 bases, and 11 bases had no gene match. The germline gives CDR1 MNHNS, CDR2 SASEGT. The CDR3 is 16 amino acids. As to this clone: Its antigen is not known.

Sequenced material: PBMCs. V and J are TRBV6-1 and TRBJ2-5, with 11 bases that match TRBD2. The clonotype comes from a woman in her forties in good health and CMV-seronegative. CDR3 amino acids: CASSVLAGAPRGTQYF. DNA for the CDR3: TGTGCCAGCAGTGTACTAGCGGGAGCTCCGCGGGGGACCCAGTACTTC.